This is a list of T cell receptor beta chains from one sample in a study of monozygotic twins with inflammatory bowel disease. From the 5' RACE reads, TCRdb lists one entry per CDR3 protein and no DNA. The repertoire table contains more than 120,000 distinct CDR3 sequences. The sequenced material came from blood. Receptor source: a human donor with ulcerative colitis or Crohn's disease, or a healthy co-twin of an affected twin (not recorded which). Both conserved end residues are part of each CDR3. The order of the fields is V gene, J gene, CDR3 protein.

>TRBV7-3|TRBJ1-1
CASSLTTGHTEAFF
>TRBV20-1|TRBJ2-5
CSARKDSRTKRGGRETQYF
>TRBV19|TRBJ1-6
CASSVLPGSPLHF
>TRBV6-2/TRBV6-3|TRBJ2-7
CASRTGQGYEQYF
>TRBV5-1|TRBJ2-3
CASSFTSGGTTDTQYF
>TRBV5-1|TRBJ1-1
CASTSQGSGTEAFF
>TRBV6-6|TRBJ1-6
CASRGTISSPLHF
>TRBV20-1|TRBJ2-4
CRTFRGWRAKNIQYF
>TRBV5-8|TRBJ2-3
CASSPGQGAADTQYF
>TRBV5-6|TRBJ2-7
CASSLTGRAYEQYF
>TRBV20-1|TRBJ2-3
CSARGQRGQPLPDTQYF
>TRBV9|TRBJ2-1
CASSAQISSEQFF
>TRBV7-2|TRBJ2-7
CASSLARVAGKSSYEQYF
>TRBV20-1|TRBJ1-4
CSARDLGYNEKLFF
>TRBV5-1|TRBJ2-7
CASRNGREQYF
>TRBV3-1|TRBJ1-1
CASSRLLGGGVTEAFF
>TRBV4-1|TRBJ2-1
CASSRQQGAPQIYNEQFF
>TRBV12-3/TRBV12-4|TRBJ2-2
CASSDGTTGELFF
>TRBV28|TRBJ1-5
CASSRMAGGNQPQHF
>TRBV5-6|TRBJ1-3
CASSRDRSGNTIYF
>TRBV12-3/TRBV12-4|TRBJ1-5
CASSLQGDQPQHF
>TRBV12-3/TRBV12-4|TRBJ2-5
CASSPNGETQYF